One sample yielded the 14 T cell receptor beta chains listed below, sequenced in a study of T cells in localized non-small cell lung cancer. Sequencing was performed with immunoSEQ multiplex PCR; in TCRdb, only in-frame clones are kept and a portion is missing. The table has 4,600 or so clones, approximately 29% seen once. The specimen comprised lung tumor tissue, sampled before any cancer treatment. Receptor source: a man between 40 and 70 years old with stage III squamous cell lung carcinoma.

V usage is TRBV9 and J usage is TRBJ2-3; 7 bases match TRBD1. The CDR3 has 15 amino acids. Looked up from germline, CDR1 is SGDLS and CDR2 is YYNGEE. The V segment lost 2 bases and the J segment 1 base; nucleotides outside the gene matches: 4. This CDR3 is CASSVGQMRTDTQYF. CDR3 nucleotides: TGTGCCAGCAGCGTGGGACAGATGCGCACAGATACGCAGTATTTT.

The rearrangement links TRBV30 to TRBJ1-1; D perhaps matches TRBD1 (5 bases). The CDR3 spans 13 residues. V lost 5 bases to trimming and J lost 2 bases, with 12 bases between them. Germline loops: CDR1 GTSNPN, CDR2 SVGIG (reference sequence). CDR3 protein: CAWGGTENTEAFF. The DNA of the CDR3 is TGTGCCTGGGGGGGGACGGAAAACACTGAAGCTTTCTTT.

This clone is medium-sized by share. This chain links TRBV4-1 with TRBJ1-5, with D unclear. CDR3 length: 13 residues. CDR1 MGHRA and CDR2 YSYEKL come from the germline V gene. V shed 4 bases and J shed 7 bases, with 11 bases lying between them. The CDR3 spells CASSLLPGQPQHF. For the CDR3, the DNA is TGCGCCAGCAGCCTCCTCCCGGGGCAGCCCCAGCATTTT.

The V call is TRBV5-4, the J call TRBJ2-3; no clear D gene. Germline CDR1 SGHNT, CDR2 YYREEE (reference sequence). This CDR3 is 13 amino acids long. Trimming stripped 7 bases from V and 6 bases from J, with 15 bases between. The CDR3 region has the DNA TGTGCCAGCTCCTACCACCTAGGGGATACGCAGTATTTT. This encodes CASSYHLGDTQYF.

This clone has just a few counts. V gene TRBV1 combines with J gene TRBJ1-3. TRBV1 has pseudogene status. The CDR3 has 13 residues. CDR3 bases: TGCGCCAGCAGCCAAGATGGTAAAAACACCATATATTTT. It yields the protein CASSQDGKNTIYF.

This clone came up a few times. V gene TRBV7-1 combines with J gene TRBJ2-1, with D tentatively TRBD1 (6 bases). TRBV7-1 counts as an open reading frame of uncertain function. V lost 5 bases and J lost 4, with 15 bases in between. The CDR3 is 15 residues long. The CDR3 DNA sequence: TGTGCCAGCAGCCTCGGGCTTACAGGGTACAATGAGCAGTTCTTC. The encoded protein is CASSLGLTGYNEQFF.

In this sample, this clone turned up a few times. Owing to an unread or ambiguous base, the encoded residue is reported as X. The V gene is TRBV5-1, the J gene TRBJ2-3; possibly TRBD1 or TRBD2 for D (5 bases each). Germline CDR1 SGHRS, CDR2 YFSETQ. The CDR3 totals 15 residues. Trimming removed 2 bases at V and 5 bases at J, with 15 bases between. CDR3 in amino acids: CASSFFPGTXDTQYF. In DNA, the CDR3 is TGCGCCAGCAGCTTTTTCCCAGGGACGAYAGATACGCAGTATTTT.

This clone turned up a few times. V gene TRBV9 combines with J gene TRBJ1-1; D remains ambiguous. Germline CDR1 reads SGDLS; CDR2 reads YYNGEE. Trimming removed 5 bases at V and 5 bases at J, with 13 bases between. The CDR3 is 13 amino acids. The CDR3 coding sequence is TGTGCCAGCAGTGGGGAGGGAGTTACTGAAGCTTTCTTT. It codes for CASSGEGVTEAFF.

The J gene is TRBJ2-1, the V gene TRBV29-1; 9 nucleotides agree with TRBD1. CDR1 is SQVTM and CDR2 is ANQGSEA in the germline V gene. This CDR3 spans 14 amino acids. The DNA of the CDR3 is TGCAACGTAAAGGGACAGGGCCACTACAATGAGCAGTTCTTC. Amino acid sequence: CNVKGQGHYNEQFF.

This chain links TRBV18 with TRBJ2-1; TRBD2 matches 11 bases. Trimming removed 3 bases from V and 4 bases from J; junction bases left unmatched: 8. CDR3 length: 17 residues. CDR1 is KGHSH, CDR2 LQKENI, per germline. The CDR3 loop reads CASSPTLAGGQYNEQFF. The CDR3 DNA reads TGTGCCAGCTCACCCACCCTAGCGGGGGGTCAATACAATGAGCAGTTCTTC.

This chain connects TRBV10-2 to TRBJ1-1, with D tentatively TRBD1 (6 bases). The CDR3 has 13 residues. Germline CDR1 and CDR2: WSHSY and SAAADI. V was shortened by 8 bases and J by 3 bases, with 13 bases between the two germline ends. Here the CDR3 reads CASGTQPDTEAFF. The CDR3 DNA reads as TGCGCCAGCGGGACACAACCGGACACTGAAGCTTTCTTT.

V usage is TRBV7-7 and J usage is TRBJ1-6; no firm D call. CDR3 length: 14 residues. V lost 3 bases, J lost 7 bases, and 10 bases lay in between. The germline V gene encodes CDR1 SSHAT and CDR2 FNYEAQ (reference sequence). The CDR3 spells CASSLLTENSPLHF. Here the CDR3 DNA reads TGTGCCAGCAGCTTGTTAACAGAAAATTCACCCCTCCACTTT.

This clone was seen only a few times. The rearrangement links TRBV19 to TRBJ2-3, with 7 bases that match TRBD1. Germline loops: CDR1 LNHDA, CDR2 SQIVND (reference sequence). The CDR3 runs to 15 residues. The J segment lost 0 bases and the V segment lost 5 bases, leaving 5 bases of the junction unmatched. CDR3 nucleotide sequence: TGTGCCAGTAGTCTAGGGACAGTGAGCACAGATACGCAGTATTTT. Protein: CASSLGTVSTDTQYF.

This clone was observed a handful of times. The rearrangement links TRBV7-6 to TRBJ2-3, with D tentatively TRBD2 (6 bases). V lost 5 bases, J lost 3 bases, and 12 bases lay in between. The length of the CDR3 is 14 residues. In germline, CDR1 is SGHVS, CDR2 FNYEAQ. The CDR3 region is CASSPSTRTDTQYF. The CDR3 nucleotides read TGTGCCAGCAGCCCGTCGACTAGAACAGATACGCAGTATTTT.